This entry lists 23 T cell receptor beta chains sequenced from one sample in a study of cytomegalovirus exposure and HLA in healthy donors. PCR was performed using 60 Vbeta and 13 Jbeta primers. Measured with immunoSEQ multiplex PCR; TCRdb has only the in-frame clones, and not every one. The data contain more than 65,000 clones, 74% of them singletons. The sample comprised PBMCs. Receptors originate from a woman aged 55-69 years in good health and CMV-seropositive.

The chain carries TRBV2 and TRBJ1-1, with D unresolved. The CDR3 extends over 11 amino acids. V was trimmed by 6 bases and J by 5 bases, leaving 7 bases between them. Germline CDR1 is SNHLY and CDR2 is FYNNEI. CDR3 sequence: CASSSRTEAFF. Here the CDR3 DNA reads TGTGCCAGCAGCTCGCGGACTGAAGCTTTCTTT. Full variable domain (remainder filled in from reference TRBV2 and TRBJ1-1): EPEVTQTPSHQVTQMGQEVILRCVPISNHLYFYWYRQILGQKVEFLVSFYNNEISEKSEIFDDQFSVERPDGSNFTLKIRSTKLEDSAMYFCASSSRTEAFFGQGTRLTVV.

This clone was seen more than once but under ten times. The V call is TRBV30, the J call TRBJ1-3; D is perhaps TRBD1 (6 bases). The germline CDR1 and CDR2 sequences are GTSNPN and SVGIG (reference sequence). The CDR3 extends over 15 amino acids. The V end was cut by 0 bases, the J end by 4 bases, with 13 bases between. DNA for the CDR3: TGTGCCTGGAGTGTACTGGGGGCGCGGGGAAACACCATATATTTT. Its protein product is CAWSVLGARGNTIYF.

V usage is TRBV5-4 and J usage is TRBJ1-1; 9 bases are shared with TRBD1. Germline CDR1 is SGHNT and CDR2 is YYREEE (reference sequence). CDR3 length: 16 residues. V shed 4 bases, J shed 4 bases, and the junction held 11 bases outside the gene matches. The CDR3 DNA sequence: TGTGCCAGCAGCCTAGGCGGGACAGGGTTAACCACTGAAGCTTTCTTT. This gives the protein CASSLGGTGLTTEAFF.

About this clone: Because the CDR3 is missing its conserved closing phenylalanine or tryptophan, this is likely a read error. The CDR3 here is CASSASLSGRGDTQYV. The CDR3 nucleotides are TGTGCCAGCAGCGCCTCCCTTAGCGGGAGGGGAGATACGCAGTATGTT. The rearrangement joins TRBV7-9 to TRBJ2-3; the match to TRBD2 covers 11 bases. V shed 5 bases, J shed 5 bases, and the junction held 9 bases outside the gene matches. CDR1 and CDR2 from the germline V gene are SEHNR and FQNEAQ (reference sequence). The CDR3 loop spans 16 amino acids.

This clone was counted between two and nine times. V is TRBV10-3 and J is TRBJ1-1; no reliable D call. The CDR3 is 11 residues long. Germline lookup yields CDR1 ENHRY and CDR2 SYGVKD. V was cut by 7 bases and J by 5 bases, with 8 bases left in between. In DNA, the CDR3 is TGTGCCATCACCCGGGGAACTGAAGCTTTCTTT. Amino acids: CAITRGTEAFF.

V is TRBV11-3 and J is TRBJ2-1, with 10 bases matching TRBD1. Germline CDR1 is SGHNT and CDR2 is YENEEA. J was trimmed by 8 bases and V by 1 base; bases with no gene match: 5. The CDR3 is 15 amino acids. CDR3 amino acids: CASSLGTGGSDEQFF. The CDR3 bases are TGTGCCAGCAGCTTAGGGACAGGGGGTTCAGATGAGCAGTTCTTC. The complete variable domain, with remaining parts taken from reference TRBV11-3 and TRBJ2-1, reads EAGVVQSPRYKIIEKKQPVAFWCNPISGHNTLYWYLQNLGQGPELLIRYENEEAVDDSQLPKDRFSAERLKGVDSTLKIQPAELGDSAVYLCASSLGTGGSDEQFFGPGTRLTVL.

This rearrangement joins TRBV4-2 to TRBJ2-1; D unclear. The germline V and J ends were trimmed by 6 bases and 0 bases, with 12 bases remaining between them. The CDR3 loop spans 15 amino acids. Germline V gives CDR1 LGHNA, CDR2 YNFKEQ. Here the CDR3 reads CASRDGLSSYNEQFF. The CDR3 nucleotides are TGTGCCAGCAGGGATGGGCTGAGCTCCTACAATGAGCAGTTCTTC.

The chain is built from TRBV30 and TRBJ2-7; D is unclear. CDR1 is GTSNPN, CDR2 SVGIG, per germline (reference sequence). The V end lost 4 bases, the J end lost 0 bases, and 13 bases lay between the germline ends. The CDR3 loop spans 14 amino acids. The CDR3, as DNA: TGTGCCTGGACCACCTCAGGATTCTCCTACGAGCAGTACTTC. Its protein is CAWTTSGFSYEQYF.

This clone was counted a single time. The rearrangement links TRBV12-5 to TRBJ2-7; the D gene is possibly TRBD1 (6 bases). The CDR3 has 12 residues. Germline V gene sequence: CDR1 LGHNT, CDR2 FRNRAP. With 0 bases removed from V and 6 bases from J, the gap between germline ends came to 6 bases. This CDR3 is CASGLVQGEQYF. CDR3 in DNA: TGTGCTAGTGGTTTGGTACAGGGCGAGCAGTACTTC.

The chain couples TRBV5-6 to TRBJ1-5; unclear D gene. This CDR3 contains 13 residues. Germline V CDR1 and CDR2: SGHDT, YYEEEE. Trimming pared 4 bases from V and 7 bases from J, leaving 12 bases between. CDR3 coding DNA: TGTGCCAGCAGCCACCTGGCCGGGCAGCCCCAGCATTTT. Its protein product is CASSHLAGQPQHF.

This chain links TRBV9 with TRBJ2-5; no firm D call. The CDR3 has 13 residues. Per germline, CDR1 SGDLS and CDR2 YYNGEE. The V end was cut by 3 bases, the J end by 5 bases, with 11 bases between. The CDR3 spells CASSAEVWETQYF. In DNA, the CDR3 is TGTGCCAGCAGCGCAGAGGTTTGGGAGACCCAGTACTTC.

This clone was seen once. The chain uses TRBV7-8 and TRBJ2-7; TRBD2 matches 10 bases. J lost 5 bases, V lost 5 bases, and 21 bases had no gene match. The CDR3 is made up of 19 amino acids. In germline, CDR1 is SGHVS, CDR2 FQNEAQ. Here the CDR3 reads CASSKGAGDFSSGSDEQYF. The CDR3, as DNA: TGTGCCAGCAGCAAAGGGGCAGGGGATTTTTCTAGCGGGAGTGACGAGCAGTACTTC.

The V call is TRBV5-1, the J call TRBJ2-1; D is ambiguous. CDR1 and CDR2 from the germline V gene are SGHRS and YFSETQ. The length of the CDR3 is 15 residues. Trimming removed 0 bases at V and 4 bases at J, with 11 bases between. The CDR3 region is CASSLVQDGYNEQFF. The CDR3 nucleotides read TGCGCCAGCAGCTTGGTCCAGGATGGGTACAATGAGCAGTTCTTC.

This CDR3 reads CASSSTGKSEAFF. The CDR3 region has the DNA TGCGCCAGCAGCTCAACAGGAAAATCTGAAGCTTTCTTT. The V and J genes are TRBV5-1 and TRBJ1-1, with D possibly matching TRBD1 (5 bases). Germline loops: CDR1 SGHRS, CDR2 YFSETQ. Trimming pared 3 bases from V and 6 bases from J, leaving 12 bases between. The CDR3 covers 13 residues.

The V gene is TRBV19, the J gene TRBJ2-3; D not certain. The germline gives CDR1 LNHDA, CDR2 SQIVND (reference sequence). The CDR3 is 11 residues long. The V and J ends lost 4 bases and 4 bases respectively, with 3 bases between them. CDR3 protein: CASSTADTQYF. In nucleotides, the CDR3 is TGTGCCAGTAGTACCGCAGATACGCAGTATTTT.

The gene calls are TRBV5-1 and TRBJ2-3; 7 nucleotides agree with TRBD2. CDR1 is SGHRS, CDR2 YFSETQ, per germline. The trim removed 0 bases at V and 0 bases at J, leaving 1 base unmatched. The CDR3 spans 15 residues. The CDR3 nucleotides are TGCGCCAGCAGCTTGGCTAGCGGAAGCACAGATACGCAGTATTTT. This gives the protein CASSLASGSTDTQYF.

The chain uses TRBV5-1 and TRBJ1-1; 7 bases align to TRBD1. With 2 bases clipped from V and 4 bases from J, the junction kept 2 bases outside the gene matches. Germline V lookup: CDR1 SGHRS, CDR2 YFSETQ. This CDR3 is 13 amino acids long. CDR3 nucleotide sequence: TGCGCCAGCAGCTTACAGGGGAGCACTGAAGCTTTCTTT. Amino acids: CASSLQGSTEAFF.

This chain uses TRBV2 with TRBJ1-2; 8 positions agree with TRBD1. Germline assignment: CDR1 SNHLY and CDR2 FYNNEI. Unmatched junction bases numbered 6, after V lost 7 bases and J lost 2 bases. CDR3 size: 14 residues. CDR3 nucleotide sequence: TGTGCCAGCACCCTGACAGGGGCAAACTATGGCTACACCTTC. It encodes CASTLTGANYGYTF.

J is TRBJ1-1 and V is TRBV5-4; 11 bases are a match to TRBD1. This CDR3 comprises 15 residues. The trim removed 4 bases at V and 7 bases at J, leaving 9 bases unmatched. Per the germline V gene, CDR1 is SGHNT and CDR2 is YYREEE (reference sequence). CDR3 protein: CASSPRTGGVGEAFF. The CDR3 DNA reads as TGTGCCAGCAGCCCCCGGACAGGGGGCGTTGGTGAAGCTTTCTTT.

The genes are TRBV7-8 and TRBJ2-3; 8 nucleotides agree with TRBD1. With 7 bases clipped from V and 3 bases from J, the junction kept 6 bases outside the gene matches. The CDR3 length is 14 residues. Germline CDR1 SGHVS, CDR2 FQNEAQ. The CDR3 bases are TGTGCCAGCATTCACGGACAGGGAACAGATACGCAGTATTTT. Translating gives CASIHGQGTDTQYF.

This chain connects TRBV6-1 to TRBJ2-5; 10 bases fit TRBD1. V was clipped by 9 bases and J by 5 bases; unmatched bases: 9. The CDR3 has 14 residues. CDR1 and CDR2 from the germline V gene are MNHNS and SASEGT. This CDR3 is CAREGQGKGETQYF. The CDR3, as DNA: TGTGCCAGAGAGGGACAGGGGAAGGGGGAGACCCAGTACTTC.

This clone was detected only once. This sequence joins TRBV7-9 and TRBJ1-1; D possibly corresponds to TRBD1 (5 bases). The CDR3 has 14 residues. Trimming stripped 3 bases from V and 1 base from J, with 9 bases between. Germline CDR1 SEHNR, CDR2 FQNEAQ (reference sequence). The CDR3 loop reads CASSFQQENTEAFF. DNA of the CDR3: TGTGCCAGCAGCTTTCAACAGGAGAACACTGAAGCTTTCTTT.

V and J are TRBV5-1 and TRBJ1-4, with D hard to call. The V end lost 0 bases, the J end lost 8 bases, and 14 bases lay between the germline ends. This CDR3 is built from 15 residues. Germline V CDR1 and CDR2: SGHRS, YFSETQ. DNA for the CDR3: TGCGCCAGCAGCTTGGGGCTTTCCGGGTCCGAAAAACTGTTTTTT. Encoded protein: CASSLGLSGSEKLFF.